The 18 T cell receptor beta chains presented below share a single source sample, sequenced in a study of cytomegalovirus exposure and HLA in healthy donors. Amplification used 60 Vbeta primers and 13 Jbeta primers. Sequencing was performed with immunoSEQ multiplex PCR; in TCRdb, only in-frame clones are kept and a portion is missing. This sample has 140,000 to 150,000 clones, with 70% found just once. Sequenced: PBMCs. The receptors originated from a woman aged 55-69 years in good health and CMV-seropositive.

The genes are TRBV5-1 and TRBJ2-1; 14 nucleotides agree with TRBD2. V trimming: 4 bases; J trimming: 9 bases; junction bases outside the gene matches: 3. The CDR3 sequence is 14 residues long. The germline V gene encodes CDR1 SGHRS and CDR2 YFSETQ. The CDR3: CASSTGLAGGEQFF. The CDR3 DNA follows: TGCGCCAGCAGCACCGGACTAGCGGGAGGTGAGCAGTTCTTC.

CDR3 sequence: CASRLNRGEPQHF. CDR3 sequence (DNA): TGTGCCAGCAGGCTCAACAGGGGTGAGCCCCAGCATTTT. The chain is built from TRBV27 and TRBJ1-5; 7 bases line up with TRBD1. This CDR3 spans 13 amino acids. Germline values: CDR1 MNHEY, CDR2 SMNVEV (reference sequence). J gave up 8 bases and V 6 bases, and 7 bases lay outside the gene matches.

This chain uses TRBV25-1 with TRBJ2-1; 8 bases align to TRBD1. V shed 3 bases, J shed 6 bases, and the junction held 10 bases outside the gene matches. The CDR3 sequence is 16 residues long. Germline values: CDR1 MGHDK, CDR2 SYGVNS. CDR3 DNA sequence: TGTGCCAGCAGTGATAGTTCGGGACAGGTGATCAATGAGCAGTTCTTC. It encodes CASSDSSGQVINEQFF.

The chain uses TRBV2 and TRBJ2-5, with a weak D call TRBD2 (8 bases). The end of the DNA aligns better with TRBJ2-7, so the J call may be wrong. Germline V CDR1 and CDR2: SNHLY, FYNNEI. The CDR3 length is 15 residues. DNA for the CDR3: TGTGCCAGGGGAAACGCGGGGGGACAGACCTACGAGCAGTACTTC. Translation gives CARGNAGGQTYEQYF.

This chain connects TRBV28 to TRBJ2-1; TRBD1 aligns across 8 bases. From germline, CDR1 is MDHEN and CDR2 SYDVKM. The CDR3 is 13 amino acids. J gave up 6 bases and V 5 bases, and 3 bases lay outside the gene matches. The CDR3 nucleotides are TGTGCCAGCAGTACAGGGGGTCTCAATGAGCAGTTCTTC. Translation gives CASSTGGLNEQFF.

This clone was observed a few times. The chain is built from TRBV28 and TRBJ1-2; D may be TRBD1 (5 bases). V was clipped by 3 bases and J by 1 base, with 12 bases between them. This CDR3 region has 15 residues. Per the germline V gene, CDR1 is MDHEN and CDR2 is SYDVKM. The CDR3 reads CASSFPRANNYGYTF. The CDR3 nucleotides read TGTGCCAGCAGTTTCCCCAGGGCTAATAACTATGGCTACACCTTC.

The genes are TRBV28 and TRBJ1-5, with TRBD1 identical over 8 bases. Per the germline V gene, CDR1 is MDHEN and CDR2 is SYDVKM. CDR3 length: 16 residues. The V gene end was trimmed by 4 bases and the J gene end by 3 bases; junction bases not matched to a gene: 8. The CDR3 sequence is CASSSLTQGVNQPQHF. The CDR3 DNA reads as TGTGCCAGCAGTTCCCTTACACAGGGGGTCAATCAGCCCCAGCATTTT. The whole variable domain, filled in from reference TRBV28 and TRBJ1-5, reads DVKVTQSSRYLVKRTGEKVFLECVQDMDHENMFWYRQDPGLGLRLIYFSYDVKMKEKGDIPEGYSVSREKKERFSLILESASTNQTSMYLCASSSLTQGVNQPQHFGDGTRLSIL.

V and J are TRBV27 and TRBJ2-7, with 10 bases that match TRBD2. V was pared by 3 bases and J by 5 bases, with 7 bases of the junction left unmatched. CDR1 and CDR2 (germline): MNHEY, SMNVEV (reference sequence). The CDR3 extends over 15 amino acids. CDR3 nucleotide sequence: TGTGCCAGCAGTTTCCCCCTAGCGGGGGCTAACGAGCAGTACTTC. Translated, it gives CASSFPLAGANEQYF.

The chain employs TRBV11-2 and TRBJ2-2, with D possibly TRBD2 on 6 matching bases. Germline V CDR1 and CDR2: SGHAT, FQNNGV. The V and J ends lost 4 bases and 2 bases respectively, with 17 bases between them. The CDR3 runs to 17 residues. DNA of the CDR3: TGTGCCAGCAGCTGGCTCCCTCTAGCGCGAAACACCGGGGAGCTGTTTTTT. Protein sequence: CASSWLPLARNTGELFF. Supplemented by reference TRBV11-2 and TRBJ2-2, the full variable domain reads EAGVAQSPRYKIIEKRQSVAFWCNPISGHATLYWYQQILGQGPKLLIQFQNNGVVDDSQLPKDRFSAERLKGVDSTLKIQPAKLEDSAVYLCASSWLPLARNTGELFFGEGSRLTVL.

The chain has TRBV28 and TRBJ1-5; the D is unclear. The CDR3 spans 15 residues. Trimming removed 3 bases at V and 4 bases at J, with 13 bases between. Germline V lookup: CDR1 MDHEN, CDR2 SYDVKM. CDR3 amino acids: CASSFGSARNQPQHF. In nucleotides, the CDR3 is TGTGCCAGCAGTTTCGGCAGTGCTAGGAATCAGCCCCAGCATTTT.

The rearrangement links TRBV5-6 to TRBJ2-5, with D possibly TRBD2 on 6 matching bases. V was trimmed by 7 bases and J by 11 bases, leaving 12 bases between them. Per the germline V gene, CDR1 is SGHDT and CDR2 is YYEEEE. This CDR3 contains 10 residues. CDR3 in amino acids: CASGRLKQYF. As DNA, the CDR3 is TGTGCCAGCGGGAGGCTTAAGCAGTACTTC. The variable domain in full, completed from reference TRBV5-6 and TRBJ2-5, reads DAGVTQSPTHLIKTRGQQVTLRCSPKSGHDTVSWYQQALGQGPQFIFQYYEEEERQRGNFPDRFSGHQFPNYSSELNVNALLLGDSALYLCASGRLKQYFGPGTRLLVL.

The chain recombines TRBV6-5 with TRBJ2-3; 7 bases agree with TRBD2. V shed 6 bases and J 1 base; nucleotides not matched to a gene: 4. This CDR3 spans 14 amino acids. Looked up from germline, CDR1 is MNHEY and CDR2 is SVGAGI. CDR3 nucleotides: TGTGCCAGCAGCCGCGGGGGAGGCACAGATACGCAGTATTTT. It yields the protein CASSRGGGTDTQYF.

The V gene is TRBV5-6, the J gene TRBJ1-3, with D unclear. The CDR3 spans 13 residues. V shed 6 bases and J shed 2 bases, with 9 bases lying between them. The germline V gene has CDR1 SGHDT and CDR2 YYEEEE. The CDR3 protein is CASTSTPGNTIYF. Here the CDR3 DNA reads TGTGCCAGCACGTCTACTCCTGGAAACACCATATATTTT.

The J gene is TRBJ2-3, the V gene TRBV5-1; a weak D match, TRBD1 (5 bases). The germline V gene has CDR1 SGHRS and CDR2 YFSETQ. V was pared by 5 bases and J by 1 base, with 17 bases between. The CDR3 extends over 16 amino acids. CDR3 DNA sequence: TGCGCCAGCAGTAGAAGGGGCGTGGCGGGCACAGATACGCAGTATTTT. Its protein is CASSRRGVAGTDTQYF.

Notes on this clone: Other DNA sequences in the sample encode the same CDR3. The chain recombines TRBV7-9 with TRBJ2-7; 8 bases match TRBD2. This CDR3 has 15 residues. J lost 9 bases, V lost 0 bases, and 10 bases had no gene match. The germline V gene has CDR1 SEHNR and CDR2 FQNEAQ (reference sequence). This CDR3 reads CASSLAEVERESQYF. CDR3 DNA sequence: TGTGCCAGCAGCTTAGCGGAGGTCGAGCGGGAGTCGCAGTACTTC.

The chain combines TRBV7-9 with TRBJ2-1, with 11 bases aligning to TRBD2. The germline V gene has CDR1 SEHNR and CDR2 FQNEAQ (reference sequence). The length of the CDR3 is 17 residues. The J segment lost 7 bases and the V segment lost 5 bases, leaving 13 bases of the junction unmatched. The CDR3 is CASSPSTSGRKKNEQFF. DNA of the CDR3: TGTGCCAGCAGCCCCTCAACTAGCGGGAGAAAGAAGAATGAGCAGTTCTTC.

The chain couples TRBV5-6 to TRBJ2-7; D might be TRBD1 (5 bases). Germline CDR1 reads SGHDT; CDR2 reads YYEEEE. The CDR3 is 16 residues long. V was clipped by 3 bases and J by 1 base, with 17 bases between them. CDR3 coding DNA: TGTGCCAGCAGCTCTAGGTTGCAGGGTCCATCCTACGAGCAGTACTTC. Translating it yields CASSSRLQGPSYEQYF.

The chain joins TRBV11-2 to TRBJ1-2; TRBD1 matches 7 bases. The CDR3 covers 14 residues. Trimming cost V 5 bases and J 8 bases; bases outside gene matches: 11. In germline, CDR1 is SGHAT, CDR2 FQNNGV. CDR3 amino acids: CASSLRQGRGGYTF. In DNA, the CDR3 is TGTGCCAGCAGCCTAAGACAGGGAAGAGGCGGCTACACCTTC.